A single TCR beta chain is shown here with its context. Its antigen is currently not known. Base qualities are not provided; no much larger clone lies one nucleotide away. Each donor gave one peripheral blood draw, roughly 120 mL on average, collected into heparinised tubes. Using a panel that included CD45RO, CCR7, CD25, CD127, CD95 and CD27, naive, central memory, regulatory and stem cell-like memory CD4+ T cells were sorted on a BD FACSAria II. All sorted populations exceeded 98% purity. PBMCs were isolated right away by Lymphoprep density gradient centrifugation and were stained directly, without culture. To minimize batch effects, samples were stained and sorted in pairs, one healthy donor with one patient per experiment. These data are taken from a study of beta chain features in type 1 diabetes (dated by TCRdb to between 2018 and 2020). In the study overall: Mean age, gender distribution, total cell number and subset yield were not different between patients and healthy donors. In the study, TCRB repertoires of sorted circulating CD4+ T cell subsets from recently diagnosed type 1 diabetes patients were compared with those of matched healthy donors. Regulatory and stem cell-like memory subsets were obtained from only 8 patients and about 8 healthy donors, while naive and central memory subsets were obtained from all 28 donors. Across all samples, around 99 million sorted cells were examined, and cell number per subset correlated strongly with RNA yield.

The High Capacity cDNA Reverse Transcription Kit was used to reverse transcribe all of the isolated RNA, meaning that expressed TCRB transcripts were what got sequenced. For stem cell-like memory T cell samples, survey-depth immunoSEQ sequencing was used, averaging about 1 million total reads per sample. Sorted cells were lysed in RLT buffer and RNA was extracted with DNase-treated RNeasy Micro or Mini kits, depending on cell number. Each cell subset was processed separately to prevent cross-contamination, with patient and healthy donor samples processed together. The immunoSEQ multiplex PCR was used to amplify TCRB sequences from cDNA, yielding 87-bp fragments that span the CDR3 region. Sequencing of the amplicons was performed on the Illumina HiSeq platform. The study's own analysis went as follows. Synthetic template baselines were used to correct PCR bias computationally, reads within Hamming distance 2 were collapsed together, and singletons that could not be merged were discarded. By aligning reads against IMGT, V, D and J genes, CDR3 length, and insertions or deletions at six rearrangement sites were assigned. Clonotype counts were normalized to sorted cell number within each subset before computing true diversity and Gini coefficients with the tcR R package. The overlap coefficient, calculated on TCRB nucleotide sequences, was used to measure repertoire sharing. TCRdb took this table from immuneACCESS and kept in-frame rearrangements with V and J called. Such tables lack part of the clones; where checked against another copy, unresolved V genes explain under half of the gap, and the rest is unexplained. That table supplies the V and J calls and clone size; D and trimming were determined from the DNA. This sample gives about 110,000 clones in total; 30% to 50% of them show up just once. Jointly, the top ten make up 0.06% to 0.075% of the sample.

The CDR3 goes from the cysteine to the phenylalanine over 19 residues. Solely the CDR3 DNA is kept, with 57 bases framed from the first base. Sequences SGHVS (CDR1) and FQNEAQ (CDR2) are obtained from the germline V gene. V lost 5 bases and J lost 1 base, and the count of bases not matched to a germline gene is 16. What the study reported, not specific to this receptor: Sequencing cDNA rather than genomic DNA could over-represent highly expressing activated cells, although activation and CD3 levels did not differ between groups. Naive, central memory and regulatory TCRB repertoires appeared to be more similar among patients than among healthy donors. Shorter templates might have been favored by PCR, but patient and control samples were amplified and corrected together, so both groups would have been affected equally by any skew. In all four CD4+ subsets, TCRB CDR3 length was moderately but significantly shorter in type 1 diabetes patients. Because small numbers of individuals were included in the HLA sub-analyses, any influence of HLA type on TCRB rearrangement was left unresolved. Patients with type 1 diabetes made fewer insertions and deleted more nucleotides at VDJ recombination sites, implying thymic rearrangement abnormalities.

The V and J genes are TRBV7-8 and TRBJ1-5, with 8 central nucleotides matching TRBD1. The sample taken for sequencing was stem cell memory CD4+ T cells from blood. What this sample's cell subset or site label stands for: stem cell-like memory CD4+ T cells. This receptor was obtained from a woman under 30 in good health. The CDR3 region: CASSPSYTSTGGSNQPQHF. The DNA sequence reads TGTGCCAGCAGCCCCTCCTATACTAGTACAGGGGGGAGCAATCAGCCCCAGCATTTT.